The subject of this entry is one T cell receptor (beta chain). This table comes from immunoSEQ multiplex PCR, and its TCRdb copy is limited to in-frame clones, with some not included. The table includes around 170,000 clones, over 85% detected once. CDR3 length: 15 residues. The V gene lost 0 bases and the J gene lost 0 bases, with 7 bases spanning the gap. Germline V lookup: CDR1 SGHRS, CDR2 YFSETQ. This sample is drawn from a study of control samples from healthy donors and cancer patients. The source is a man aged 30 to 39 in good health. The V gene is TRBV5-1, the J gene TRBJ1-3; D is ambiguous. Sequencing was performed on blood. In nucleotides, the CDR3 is TGCGCCAGCAGCTTGGGGTCGACCTCTGGAAACACCATATATTTT. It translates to CASSLGSTSGNTIYF.